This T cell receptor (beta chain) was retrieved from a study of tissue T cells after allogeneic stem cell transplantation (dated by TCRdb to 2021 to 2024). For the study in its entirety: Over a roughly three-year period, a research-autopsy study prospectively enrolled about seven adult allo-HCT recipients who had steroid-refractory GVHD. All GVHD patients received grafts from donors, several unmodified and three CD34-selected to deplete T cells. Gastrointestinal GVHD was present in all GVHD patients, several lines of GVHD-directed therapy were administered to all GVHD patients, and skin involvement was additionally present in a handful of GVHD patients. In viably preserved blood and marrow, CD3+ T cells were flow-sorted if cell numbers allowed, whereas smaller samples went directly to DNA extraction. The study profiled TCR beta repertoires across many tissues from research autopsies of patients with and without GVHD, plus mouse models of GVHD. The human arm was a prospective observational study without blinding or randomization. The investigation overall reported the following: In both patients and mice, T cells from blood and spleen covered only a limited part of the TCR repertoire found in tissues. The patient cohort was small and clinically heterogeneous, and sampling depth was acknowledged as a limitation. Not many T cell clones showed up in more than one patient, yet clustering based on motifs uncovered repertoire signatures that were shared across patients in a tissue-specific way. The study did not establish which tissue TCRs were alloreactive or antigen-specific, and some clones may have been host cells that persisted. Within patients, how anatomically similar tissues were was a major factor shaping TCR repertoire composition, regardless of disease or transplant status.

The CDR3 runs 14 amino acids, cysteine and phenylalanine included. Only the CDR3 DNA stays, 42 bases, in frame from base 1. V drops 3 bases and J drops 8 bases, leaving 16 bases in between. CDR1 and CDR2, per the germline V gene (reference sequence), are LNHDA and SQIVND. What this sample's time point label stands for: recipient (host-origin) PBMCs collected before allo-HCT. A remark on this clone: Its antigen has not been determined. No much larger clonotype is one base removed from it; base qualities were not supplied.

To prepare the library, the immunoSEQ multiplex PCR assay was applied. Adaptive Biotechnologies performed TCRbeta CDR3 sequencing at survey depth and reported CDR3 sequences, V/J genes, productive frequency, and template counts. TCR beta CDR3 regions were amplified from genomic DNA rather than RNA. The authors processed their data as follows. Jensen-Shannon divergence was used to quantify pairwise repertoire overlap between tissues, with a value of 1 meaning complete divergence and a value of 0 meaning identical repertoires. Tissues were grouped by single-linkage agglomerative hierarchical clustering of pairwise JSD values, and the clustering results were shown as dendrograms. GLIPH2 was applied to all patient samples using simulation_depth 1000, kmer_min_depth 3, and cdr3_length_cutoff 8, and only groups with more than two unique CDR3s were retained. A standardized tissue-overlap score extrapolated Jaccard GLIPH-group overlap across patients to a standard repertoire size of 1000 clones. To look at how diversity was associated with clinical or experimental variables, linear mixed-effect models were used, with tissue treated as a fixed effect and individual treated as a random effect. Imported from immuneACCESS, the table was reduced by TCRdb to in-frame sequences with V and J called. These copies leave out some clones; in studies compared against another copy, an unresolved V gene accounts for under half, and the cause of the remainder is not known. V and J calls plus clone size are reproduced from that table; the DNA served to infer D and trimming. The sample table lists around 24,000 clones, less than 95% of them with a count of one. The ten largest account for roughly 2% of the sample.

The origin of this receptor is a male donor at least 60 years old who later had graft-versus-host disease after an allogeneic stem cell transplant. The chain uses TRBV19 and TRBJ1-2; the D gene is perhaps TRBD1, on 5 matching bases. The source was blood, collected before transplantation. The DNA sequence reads TGTGCCAGTAGTATTTGGAAAGGGGTGGAAGGCTACACCTTC. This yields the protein CASSIWKGVEGYTF.